One and the same sample provided the 17 T cell receptor beta chains below, sequenced in a study of tumor-infiltrating lymphocytes in primary liver carcinoma. Germline DNA was also extracted, and blood RNA derived from unsorted whole blood. A constant-region primer primed TCR beta cDNA synthesis from around 500 ng of total RNA. ARM-PCR, slightly modified, supplied the TCR beta libraries through three nested multiplex PCR rounds. The first two PCR rounds used TRBV1-TRBV30 primers with a Cbeta primer, around 10 cycles each. TCRdb itself ran the multiplex PCR reads through MiXCR, one entry per CDR3 protein. The data contain approximately 310,000 distinct CDR3 sequences, 65% of them singletons. Material: peripheral blood. The receptors derive from a man aged 40-50 years with primary liver carcinoma and hepatitis B virus infection.

On this clonotype: The junction and the germline gene differ at one end; a read error may be behind it. The rearrangement joins TRBV6-1 to TRBJ1-5; D unresolved. This CDR3 has 13 residues. CDR1 and CDR2 from the germline V gene are MNHNS and SASEGT. In nucleotides, the CDR3 is TGTGCCAGCTTAAGACACGGGAATCAGTCCCAGCATTTT. As protein: CASLRHGNQSQHF.

This chain joins TRBV28 and TRBJ2-1; 8 nucleotides match TRBD2. CDR3 length: 14 amino acids. Germline V gene data show CDR1 as MDHEN and CDR2 as SYDVKM. Trimming at V came to 5 bases and at J to 10 bases, leaving 10 bases not matched to a gene. The CDR3 loop is CASSGQRELNEQFF. CDR3 DNA sequence: TGTGCCAGCAGTGGGCAGCGGGAGCTTAACGAGCAGTTCTTC. Together with reference TRBV28 and TRBJ2-1, the CDR3 gives the full variable domain: DVKVTQSSRYLVKRTGEKVFLECVQDMDHENMFWYRQDPGLGLRLIYFSYDVKMKEKGDIPEGYSVSREKKERFSLILESASTNQTSMYLCASSGQRELNEQFFGPGTRLTVL.

This clonotype came up many times. V is TRBV6-1 and J is TRBJ1-1, with D perhaps matching TRBD1 (6 bases). The CDR3 spans 15 residues. Trimming pared 4 bases from V and 1 base from J, leaving 13 bases between. Germline V gene lookup returns CDR1 MNHNS and CDR2 SASEGT. This chain's CDR3 is CASSAPVGGNTEAFF. CDR3 nucleotide sequence: TGTGCCAGCAGTGCCCCAGTAGGGGGGAACACTGAAGCTTTCTTT.

The chain couples TRBV12-3 or TRBV12-4 to TRBJ2-1; D unclear. The CDR3 spans 13 residues. The V and J ends lost 5 bases and 10 bases respectively, with 15 bases between them. The CDR3 nucleotides read TGTGCCAGCAGTCCCTGTAGTTACCACGAGCAGTTCTTC. Translating gives CASSPCSYHEQFF.

Remarks on this clonotype: Here the CDR3 omits its conserved ending phenylalanine or tryptophan, so a read error is the likely source. The chain combines TRBV12-3 or TRBV12-4 with TRBJ1-1; D perhaps matches TRBD1 (5 bases). The CDR3 has 15 residues. Trimming cost V 10 bases and J 4 bases, with 22 bases left between them. CDR3 DNA: TGTGCCAACAGCCGGCAGGGTGCTGGGGGCACTGAAGCTTTCCTT. It codes for CANSRQGAGGTEAFL.

This clonotype appeared many times. The rearrangement links TRBV7-9 to TRBJ1-5, with D maybe TRBD1 (6 bases). Germline values: CDR1 SEHNR, CDR2 FQNEAQ (reference sequence). The ends were cut back, 5 bases at V and 6 bases at J, with 11 bases in the middle. The CDR3 loop spans 13 amino acids. The CDR3 DNA sequence: TGTGCCAGCAGCGTATTAGGGGGTCAGCCCCAGCATTTT. It yields the protein CASSVLGGQPQHF.

V and J are TRBV5-4 and TRBJ2-7; tentative D call: TRBD2 (7 bases). V was clipped by 0 bases and J by 2 bases, with 15 bases between them. This CDR3 has 16 residues. Per the germline V gene, CDR1 is SGHNT and CDR2 is YYREEE (reference sequence). CDR3 region: CASSLVWGRGPYEQYF. CDR3 DNA: TGTGCCAGCAGCTTGGTGTGGGGGCGGGGGCCCTACGAGCAGTACTTC.

The genes are TRBV4-1 and TRBJ2-2, with 10 bases lining up with TRBD2. Germline assignment: CDR1 MGHRA and CDR2 YSYEKL. The CDR3 consists of 16 residues. V trimming: 4 bases; J trimming: 5 bases; junction bases outside the gene matches: 7. The CDR3 DNA reads TGCGCCAGCAGCCCCCTGTCTAGCGGGAGTACCGGGGAGCTGTTTTTT. This codes for CASSPLSSGSTGELFF.

This clonotype was counted many times. The junction shows a germline mismatch at one end, possibly a read error. The V and J genes are TRBV6-1 and TRBJ1-1; TRBD1 aligns across 9 bases. There are 13 residues in the CDR3. The germline V gene has CDR1 MNHNS and CDR2 SASEGT. The CDR3 reads CASREDRGIEAFF. Written as DNA, the CDR3 is TGTGCCAGCAGGGAAGACAGGGGGATTGAAGCTTTCTTT.

With regard to this clonotype: A much larger clone sits a single nucleotide away, making a read error possible. The rearrangement uses TRBV6-1 and TRBJ1-5; tentatively, D is TRBD1 (5 bases). CDR3 length: 13 amino acids. V gave up 11 bases and J gave up 9 bases, with 20 bases separating them. The germline V gene encodes CDR1 MNHNS and CDR2 SASEGT. The DNA for the CDR3 is TGTGCCGTGAGCAGGGTGAGGCTCCGGCCCCAGCATTTT. Protein sequence: CAVSRVRLRPQHF.

Ten or more counts support this clonotype. V gene TRBV6-2 or TRBV6-3 combines with J gene TRBJ2-7; D not resolved. Germline V gene sequence: CDR1 MNHEY, CDR2 SVGEGT. V shed 9 bases and J shed 2 bases, with 11 bases lying between them. CDR3 size: 12 residues. The CDR3 spells CASSRRAYEQYF. The CDR3 nucleotides read TGTGCCAGTTCCCGTAGGGCCTACGAGCAGTACTTC.

Remarks on this clonotype: The junction differs from germline at one of its ends, possibly a read error. The chain joins TRBV11-1 to TRBJ2-1; 11 bases align to TRBD2. CDR1 is SGHAT and CDR2 is FQDESV in the germline V gene (reference sequence). The CDR3 is 18 residues long. CDR3 residues: CPRSPTSGIGGSYNEQFF. CDR3 nucleotide sequence: TGTCCCAGAAGCCCGACTAGCGGGATAGGGGGCTCCTACAATGAGCAGTTCTTC.

Comment on this clonotype: A read error is likely, as this CDR3 ends without the conserved phenylalanine or tryptophan. This rearrangement joins TRBV11-2 to TRBJ1-1; perhaps TRBD1 as D (5 bases). Per the germline V gene, CDR1 is SGHAT and CDR2 is FQNNGV. The CDR3 extends over 14 amino acids. The CDR3 here is CVSSLHGGNTEAFL. The CDR3, as DNA: TGTGTCAGCAGCTTACACGGGGGGAACACTGAAGCTTTCTTA.

J is TRBJ2-5 and V is TRBV7-9; D is unclear. The CDR3 is made up of 16 amino acids. V dropped 1 base and J dropped 3 bases, with 15 bases sitting between them. Germline V lookup: CDR1 SEHNR, CDR2 FQNEAQ (reference sequence). CDR3 nucleotides: TGTGCCAGCAGCTTAGTACGAATTAGACAAGAAGAGACCCAGTACTTC. Protein product: CASSLVRIRQEETQYF.

This clonotype was observed many times. V usage is TRBV24-1 and J usage is TRBJ2-1; maybe TRBD1 (7 bases). CDR3 length: 15 residues. V lost 6 bases and J lost 7, with 18 bases in between. Germline lookup yields CDR1 KGHDR and CDR2 SFDVKD. CDR3 sequence reads: CATSQGRGAWNEQFF. CDR3 in DNA: TGTGCCACCAGTCAAGGCAGGGGGGCATGGAATGAGCAGTTCTTC.

On this clonotype: A much larger clone differs by one base, so this may be a read error. The CDR3 sequence: CASCLVGGSSYNEQFF. The CDR3 region has the DNA TGTGCCAGCTGCTTAGTGGGCGGGAGCTCCTACAATGAGCAGTTCTTC. The rearrangement links TRBV7-8 to TRBJ2-1; TRBD2 aligns across 7 bases. Germline V gives CDR1 SGHVS, CDR2 FQNEAQ. The CDR3 spans 16 residues. The variable domain in full, with the rest retrieved from reference TRBV7-8 and TRBJ2-1, is GAGVSQSPRYKVAKRGQDVALRCDPISGHVSLFWYQQALGQGPEFLTYFQNEAQLDKSGLPSDRFFAERPEGSVSTLKIQRTQQEDSAVYLCASCLVGGSSYNEQFFGPGTRLTVL.

This clonotype was seen ten or more times. V usage is TRBV11-2 and J usage is TRBJ2-1; D may be TRBD2 (5 bases). Germline values: CDR1 SGHAT, CDR2 FQNNGV. The CDR3 contains 15 residues. V lost 0 bases to trimming and J lost 3 bases, with 9 bases between them. This CDR3 is CASSLEGSNYNEQFF. The DNA for the CDR3 is TGTGCCAGCAGCTTAGAGGGGAGTAACTACAATGAGCAGTTCTTC.